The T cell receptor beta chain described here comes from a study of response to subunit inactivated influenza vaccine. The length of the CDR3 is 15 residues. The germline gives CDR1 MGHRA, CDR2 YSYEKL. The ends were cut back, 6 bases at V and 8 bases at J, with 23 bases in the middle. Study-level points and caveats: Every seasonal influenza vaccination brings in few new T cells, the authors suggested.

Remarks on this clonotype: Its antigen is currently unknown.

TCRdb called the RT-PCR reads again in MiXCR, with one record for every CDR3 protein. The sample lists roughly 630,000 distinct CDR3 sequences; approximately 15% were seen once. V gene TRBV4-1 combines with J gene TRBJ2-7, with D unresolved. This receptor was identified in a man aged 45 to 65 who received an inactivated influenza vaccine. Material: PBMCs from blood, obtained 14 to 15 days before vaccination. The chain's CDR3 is CASRELYDSLRKQYF. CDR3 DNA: TGCGCCAGCAGAGAACTTTATGACTCCCTACGAAAGCAGTACTTC.